This is a list of T cell receptor beta chains from one sample in a study of response to subunit inactivated influenza vaccine. Each CDR3 protein is one row after TCRdb ran MiXCR on the RT-PCR reads. In the table there are about 540,000 distinct CDR3 sequences, roughly 23% of which are singletons. The same data also went into a second study, on T cells expressing NK-cell markers.

The input for sequencing was CD4+ T cells sorted from PBMCs, taken less than 13 days after vaccination. These receptors originate from a man aged 45-65 years who received an inactivated influenza vaccine. The conserved cysteine and the conserved F or W are not part of the CDR3 here. The D gene is left open where the match is weak.

V	J	D	CDR3
TRBV19	TRBJ2-1	TRBD1	ASTRDSSYNEQF
TRBV29-1	TRBJ2-3	NA	SVRQTTDTQY
TRBV6-2/TRBV6-3	TRBJ2-7	NA	ASSFKAEQY
TRBV19	TRBJ1-4	NA	ASSILQNNEKLF
TRBV28	TRBJ2-5	NA	ASSSPKTGKETQY
TRBV20-1	TRBJ2-4	NA	SAFEGPGANIQY
TRBV6-1	TRBJ1-2	NA	ASSEGQNPRYGYT
TRBV20-1	TRBJ2-7	TRBD2	SAARTSGRNEQY
TRBV11-2	TRBJ2-1	NA	ASSLVSLKSIYNEQF
TRBV9	TRBJ2-5	TRBD1	ASSVQGDRGQETQY
TRBV6-2/TRBV6-3	TRBJ2-7	TRBD1	ASNRRHRGSYEQY
TRBV6-2/TRBV6-3	TRBJ2-7	NA	ASSPSTSYEQY
TRBV20-1	TRBJ2-1	TRBD1	SVWGGQGRNEQF
TRBV2	TRBJ1-5	NA	ASSRRHSGVQPQH
TRBV10-3	TRBJ1-2	TRBD1	AISPGVGQGDGYT
TRBV12-3/TRBV12-4	TRBJ2-7	NA	ASKIPGRSYEQY
TRBV6-1	TRBJ2-1	TRBD2	ASSTRLAEGNEQF
TRBV20-1	TRBJ1-1	NA	SARTGGQGEAF
TRBV12-3/TRBV12-4	TRBJ1-3	TRBD1	ASSRDSSGNTIY
TRBV2	TRBJ2-2	TRBD2	ASKSGGPTGELF
TRBV29-1	TRBJ2-3	NA	SVKAGYLTDTQY
TRBV5-1	TRBJ2-3	NA	ASSKGPGRGTDTQY
TRBV5-1	TRBJ2-1	NA	ASSPHSELYNEQF
TRBV5-1	TRBJ2-7	NA	ASSSGNYEQY
TRBV3-1	TRBJ1-1	TRBD1	ASSGQEGASEAF
TRBV6-2/TRBV6-3	TRBJ2-7	TRBD2	ASRPGGALRKKQY
TRBV6-2/TRBV6-3	TRBJ2-7	TRBD2	ASSYPSTSGYSYEQY
TRBV3-1	TRBJ1-1	NA	ASSGADTEAF
TRBV20-1	TRBJ1-1	NA	SASQVAYTEAF
TRBV24-1	TRBJ2-7	NA	ATSAPGGTYEQY
TRBV5-1	TRBJ2-3	TRBD2	ASSYSGGASVDTQY
TRBV6-2/TRBV6-3	TRBJ2-7	NA	ASSPRTGLPYEQY
TRBV18	TRBJ1-2	NA	ASSPGGDQGRGYT
TRBV20-1	TRBJ2-3	NA	SASRQVRTDTQY
TRBV12-2	TRBJ2-5	NA	ASRRPRRAQETQY
TRBV12-3/TRBV12-4	TRBJ2-4	NA	ASSFGSDIQY